A single T cell receptor (beta chain) is shown here with its context. Its antigen target is currently unknown. Base qualities are not provided; no much larger clone lies one nucleotide away. Expansion of CD8+CD57+ cells had been shown by flow cytometry in the patients chosen for sequencing. Every patient had severe acquired aplastic anemia, diagnosed using the International Study of Aplastic Anemia and Agranulocytosis and Camitta criteria. At the time blood was sampled, none of the patients had received any therapy. The study deep-sequenced TCR repertoires of sorted CD4+ and CD8+ blood T cells from severe aplastic anemia patients and healthy subjects. Patients were enrolled under clinicaltrials.gov protocols 00001620, 01623167, 00001397, 00071045, 00081523 and 00961064 in the USA. Ficoll-Paque density gradient centrifugation was used to isolate peripheral blood mononuclear cells. Before DNA was extracted, CD4+ and CD8+ T cells were sorted using either FACS or magnetic beads.

The data were taken from a study of CD8+CD57+ T cells in acquired aplastic anemia (dated by TCRdb to the late 2010s). About the investigation overall: A mean of 3.2 ug of DNA, ranging from roughly 0.2 to 27.4 ug, was extracted from sorted CD4+ and CD8+ cells. CD8+CD57+ expansion was defined as a frequency above the mean frequency observed in healthy subjects. Points the paper makes about the study in general: Between patients and healthy controls, no significant difference in CD8+ Simpson's diversity was found (P=0.060). Although roughly 29 CD8+ CDR3 sequences were shared by patients and controls, these sequences appeared highly expressed in patients and within the immunodominant clones of patients.

The V end loses 0 bases and the J end loses 0 bases, and a stretch of 3 bases separates them. Including cysteine and phenylalanine, the CDR3 has 15 amino acids. Only the CDR3 portion is preserved as DNA: 45 bases, with reading frame beginning at the first base. CDR1 and CDR2 (LGHNA, YNFKEQ) derive from the germline V gene. TCR beta VDJ combination and CDR3 sequence profiling used genomic DNA as the template. An Illumina HiSeq 2000 was used for TCR repertoire sequencing. In the paper's pipeline: TRBV/TRBJ rearrangement plots, CDR3 size and DJ length profiles, and Simpson's diversity index were used to evaluate the repertoires. The most abundant DNA sequence in the deep sequencing data was taken as the immunodominant clone. CDR3 amino acid sequences were screened for sharing across subjects and compared with published repertoires and the VDJdb database. TCRdb ran its own pipeline on the public reads, namely fastp trimming at Q25 and MiXCR clone calling, and kept in-frame beta chains. Identical CDR3 proteins give one entry, which carries the most common genes and DNA. The authors' filters were not applied to this entry. This sample comprises under 350,000 distinct CDR3 sequences, about 50% of them detected only once. The ten largest clones capture roughly 1.2% of the sample.

This receptor was obtained from a human donor with aplastic anemia. The sequenced sample was sorted CD4+, CD8+, or CD8+CD57+ T cells (not recorded which) from PBMCs. The V gene is TRBV4-2 and the J gene is TRBJ1-6; no D gene can be assigned with confidence. The sequenced DNA is TGTGCCAGCAGCCAAGATGGCTCCTATAATTCACCCCTCCACTTT. Protein translation: CASSQDGSYNSPLHF.